This T cell receptor beta chain was observed in a study of cytomegalovirus exposure and HLA in healthy donors. The length of the CDR3 is 18 residues. Germline V gene sequence: CDR1 SGHDT, CDR2 YYEEEE. Trimming removed 1 base at V and 8 bases at J, with 27 bases between. Primers for the PCR totalled 60 Vbeta and 13 Jbeta. The protocol was immunoSEQ multiplex PCR, while the TCRdb copy is restricted to in-frame clones and leaves out a portion. This sample's table reports 200,000 to 250,000 clones. This TCR was sampled from a woman under 40 in good health and CMV-seropositive. The sample consisted of PBMCs. The rearrangement uses TRBV5-6 and TRBJ1-2; D is possibly TRBD1 (5 bases). CDR3 nucleotides: TGTGCCAGCAGCTTGTTCGGCAGGGCGGCTTTTTCACTATCGGGCTACACCTTC. Its translation is CASSLFGRAAFSLSGYTF.